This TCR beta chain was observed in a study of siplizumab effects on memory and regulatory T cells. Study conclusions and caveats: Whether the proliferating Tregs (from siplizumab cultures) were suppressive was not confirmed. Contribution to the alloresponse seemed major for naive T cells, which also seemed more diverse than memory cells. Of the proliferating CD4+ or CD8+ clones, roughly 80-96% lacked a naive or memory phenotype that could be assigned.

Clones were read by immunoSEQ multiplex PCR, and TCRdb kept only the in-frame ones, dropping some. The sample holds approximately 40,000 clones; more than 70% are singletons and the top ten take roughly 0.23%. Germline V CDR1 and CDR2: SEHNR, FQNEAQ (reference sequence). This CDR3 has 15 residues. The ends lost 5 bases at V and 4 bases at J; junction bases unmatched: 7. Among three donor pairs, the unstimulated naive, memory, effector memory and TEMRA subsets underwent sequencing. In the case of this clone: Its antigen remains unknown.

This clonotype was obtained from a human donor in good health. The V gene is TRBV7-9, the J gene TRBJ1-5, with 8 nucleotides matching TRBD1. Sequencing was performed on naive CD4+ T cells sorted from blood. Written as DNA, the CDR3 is TGTGCCAGCAGCCAAGGACAGGGTCGTAATCAGCCCCAGCATTTT. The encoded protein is CASSQGQGRNQPQHF.